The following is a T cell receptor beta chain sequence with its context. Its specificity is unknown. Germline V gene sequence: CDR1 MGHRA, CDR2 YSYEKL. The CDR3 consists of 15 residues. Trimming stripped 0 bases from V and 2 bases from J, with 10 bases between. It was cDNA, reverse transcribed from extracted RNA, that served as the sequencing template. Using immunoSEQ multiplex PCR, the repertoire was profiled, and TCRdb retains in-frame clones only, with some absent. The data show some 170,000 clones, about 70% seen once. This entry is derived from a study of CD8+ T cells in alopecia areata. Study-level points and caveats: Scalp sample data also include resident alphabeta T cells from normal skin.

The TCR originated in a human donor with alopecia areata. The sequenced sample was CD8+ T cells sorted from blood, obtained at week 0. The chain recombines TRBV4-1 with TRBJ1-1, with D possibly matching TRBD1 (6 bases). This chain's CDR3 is CASSQEAGANTEAFF. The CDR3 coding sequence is TGCGCCAGCAGCCAAGAGGCAGGGGCTAACACTGAAGCTTTCTTT.